This T cell receptor beta chain appears in the sequencing data of a study of blood T cell repertoires in COVID-19. Whole-study context: The United States, Italy and Spain were the sources of the acute and convalescent COVID-19 samples.

Germline V CDR1 and CDR2: GTSNPN, SVGIG (reference sequence). V was clipped by 2 bases and J by 1 base, with 14 bases between them. The CDR3 is 15 amino acids. TCRdb's copy holds only in-frame clones and misses some; the assay was immunoSEQ multiplex PCR. The sample contains approximately 390,000 clones, around 90% of which appear only once. Sequencing input: peripheral blood. The V gene is TRBV30, the J gene TRBJ1-2, with D possibly TRBD1 on 6 matching bases. The TCR originated in a man in his late teens or twenties with active or convalescent COVID-19. The CDR3 loop reads CAWSRWDIGNYGYTF. In DNA, the CDR3 is TGTGCCTGGAGTAGGTGGGACATCGGTAACTATGGCTACACCTTC.